These 30 T cell receptor beta chains came from one sample sequenced in a study of T cells in Graves' hyperthyroidism and ophthalmopathy. There were TCR beta CDR3 regions amplified from RNA transcripts. The TCR CDR3 first-round RT-PCR relied on the HTBI primer set. TCRdb itself ran the multiplex PCR reads through MiXCR, one entry per CDR3 protein. Of 240,000 or so distinct CDR3 sequences listed, 15% to 20% are singletons. Sequencing was performed on blood. The receptor set was obtained from a woman in her late teens or twenties with Graves' ophthalmopathy.

This clonotype has at least ten counts. The genes are TRBV20-1 and TRBJ2-3; tentative D call: TRBD2 (7 bases). The CDR3 sequence is 17 residues long. CDR1 is DFQATT, CDR2 SNEGSKA, per germline (reference sequence). Trimming shortened V by 1 base and J by 1 base, and 18 bases separated the two germline ends. The CDR3 here is CSARGGSVGGGTDTQYF. DNA for the CDR3: TGCAGTGCTAGAGGCGGTAGCGTAGGGGGGGGCACAGATACGCAGTATTTT.

This clonotype was seen ten or more times. The J gene is TRBJ1-2, the V gene TRBV5-6; 8 nucleotides line up with TRBD1. The CDR3 has 16 residues. Germline CDR1 SGHDT, CDR2 YYEEEE. Unmatched junction bases numbered 5, after V lost 0 bases and J lost 1 base. CDR3 residues: CASSLGTGTGNYGYTF. The CDR3 DNA is TGTGCCAGCAGCTTGGGTACCGGGACAGGTAACTATGGCTACACCTTC.

This clonotype was picked up many times. The chain combines TRBV7-9 with TRBJ2-3; D perhaps matches TRBD2 (5 bases). V lost 2 bases to trimming and J lost 3 bases, with 6 bases between them. Germline CDR1 and CDR2: SEHNR and FQNEAQ (reference sequence). This CDR3 has 13 residues. The CDR3 reads CASSLWETDTQYF. CDR3 DNA: TGTGCCAGCAGCTTATGGGAGACAGATACGCAGTATTTT. The full variable domain, completed using reference TRBV7-9 and TRBJ2-3, is DTGVSQNPRHKITKRGQNVTFRCDPISEHNRLYWYRQTLGQGPEFLTYFQNEAQLEKSRLLSDRFSAERPKGSFSTLEIQRTEQGDSAMYLCASSLWETDTQYFGPGTRLTVL.

This clonotype has ten or more counts. The chain combines TRBV20-1 with TRBJ1-2; D remains unclear. Germline V gene sequence: CDR1 DFQATT, CDR2 SNEGSKA (reference sequence). CDR3 length: 12 amino acids. Trimming shortened V by 0 bases and J by 7 bases, and 9 bases separated the two germline ends. As DNA, the CDR3 is TGCAGTGCTAGAGATGAGGGTCCTGGCTACACCTTC. It is translated as CSARDEGPGYTF.

This clonotype was picked up many times. One end of the junction varies from germline; a read error may be responsible. The J gene is TRBJ2-1, the V gene TRBV7-7; 9 bases fit TRBD1. The CDR3 has 13 amino acids. Germline values: CDR1 SSHAT, CDR2 FNYEAQ (reference sequence). CDR3 sequence reads: CASSRDRDNEQFF. CDR3 coding DNA: TGTGCTAGCAGCCGGGACAGGGACAATGAGCAGTTCTTC.

Many counts were recorded for this clonotype. The gene calls are TRBV20-1 and TRBJ1-5, with D possibly TRBD1 on 6 matching bases. There are 13 residues in the CDR3. The V end was cut by 4 bases, the J end by 2 bases, with 9 bases between. Germline CDR1 DFQATT, CDR2 SNEGSKA (reference sequence). The CDR3 nucleotides are TGCAGTGCTAAGGGGGATGGCAATCAGCCCCAGCATTTT. This encodes CSAKGDGNQPQHF.

This clonotype was observed a few times. The chain couples TRBV9 to TRBJ2-2; D remains unclear. CDR3 size: 13 residues. In germline, CDR1 is SGDLS, CDR2 YYNGEE. Trimming stripped 0 bases from V and 5 bases from J, with 5 bases between. The CDR3 spells CASSVEGTGELFF. CDR3 nucleotide sequence: TGTGCCAGCAGCGTAGAAGGAACCGGGGAGCTGTTTTTT.

The chain combines TRBV6-2 or TRBV6-3 with TRBJ2-7; 9 bases align to TRBD1. The V and J ends lost 2 bases and 7 bases, in that order; junction bases with no gene match: 9. Germline loops: CDR1 MNHEY, CDR2 SVGEGT. CDR3 size: 15 residues. CDR3 protein: CASSYAGTGSGEQYF. The CDR3 bases are TGTGCCAGCAGTTACGCCGGGACAGGGTCGGGGGAGCAGTACTTC.

In this sample, this clonotype turned up many times. The chain links TRBV4-1 to TRBJ2-1; 9 bases are a match to TRBD2. The V gene's germline CDR1 is MGHRA and CDR2 YSYEKL. The CDR3 spans 15 residues. V was clipped by 3 bases and J by 7 bases; unmatched bases: 7. CDR3 in DNA: TGCGCCAGCAGCCATCTGCGGGAGGGGGGGAATGAGCAGTTCTTC. It translates to CASSHLREGGNEQFF.

This clonotype has at least ten counts. The genes are TRBV11-3 and TRBJ2-3; D possibly corresponds to TRBD1 (6 bases). Trimming took off 4 bases at V and 7 bases at J, with 9 bases between the two ends. The CDR3 has 12 residues. Germline V gene lookup returns CDR1 SGHNT and CDR2 YENEEA. The CDR3: CASSSGQYTQYF. The CDR3 DNA is TGTGCCAGCAGCTCTGGACAGTATACGCAGTATTTT.

This clonotype was counted many times. The gene calls are TRBV24-1 and TRBJ1-5, with unresolved D. Germline loops: CDR1 KGHDR, CDR2 SFDVKD. Trimming removed 8 bases at V and 7 bases at J, with 17 bases between. This CDR3 has 14 amino acids. CDR3 coding DNA: TGTGCCACCATTCCGAGGAGAGGGCGACAGCCCCAGCATTTT. It is translated as CATIPRRGRQPQHF.

This clonotype was observed many times. V is TRBV27 and J is TRBJ2-7; 7 nucleotides line up with TRBD1. Germline CDR1 reads MNHEY; CDR2 reads SMNVEV (reference sequence). The V and J ends lost 5 bases and 5 bases, in that order; junction bases with no gene match: 15. The CDR3 loop spans 16 amino acids. Here the CDR3 reads CASSEYYRDRRNEQYF. CDR3 DNA: TGTGCCAGCAGTGAATATTATCGGGACAGAAGGAACGAGCAGTACTTC.

This clonotype was seen at least ten times. The chain employs TRBV2 and TRBJ1-3, with TRBD1 matching 10 bases. Germline assignment: CDR1 SNHLY and CDR2 FYNNEI. The junction had 5 bases not matched to a gene; V was cut back by 6 bases and J by 3 bases. The CDR3 extends over 15 amino acids. The CDR3 nucleotides are TGTGCCAGCAGGGCCGGGACAGGGGATGGAAACACCATATATTTT. Residues: CASRAGTGDGNTIYF.

This clonotype was detected ten times or more. This chain connects TRBV2 to TRBJ1-5; 8 positions match TRBD1. CDR3 length: 13 amino acids. Unmatched junction bases numbered 2, after V lost 7 bases and J lost 3 bases. Germline V gives CDR1 SNHLY, CDR2 FYNNEI. Here the CDR3 reads CASNRGVNQPQHF. The CDR3 DNA is TGTGCCAGCAACAGGGGGGTCAATCAGCCCCAGCATTTT.

This clonotype was detected ten times or more. The genes are TRBV15 and TRBJ2-1; TRBD2 aligns across 11 bases. Trimming took 5 bases from V and 8 from J; bases not matched to a gene: 8. Per the germline V gene, CDR1 is LNHNV and CDR2 is YYDKDF (reference sequence). The CDR3 spans 15 residues. For the CDR3, the DNA is TGTGCCACCAGCCCAACTAGCGGGAGATGGTATGAGCAGTTCTTC. Residues: CATSPTSGRWYEQFF.

The chain carries TRBV28 and TRBJ1-5; D is unclear. The CDR3 covers 16 residues. The germline gives CDR1 MDHEN, CDR2 SYDVKM. Trimming took off 3 bases at V and 11 bases at J, with 23 bases between the two ends. DNA for the CDR3: TGTGCCAGCAGTTTCCTGGCTAGCGGGAGTCGGGAGACCCAGCATTTT. Translation gives CASSFLASGSRETQHF.

This clonotype was recorded only once. V usage is TRBV9 and J usage is TRBJ1-1; D not certain. Germline V lookup: CDR1 SGDLS, CDR2 YYNGEE. Trimming left V 1 base short and J 5 bases short, with 9 bases between. This CDR3 has 13 amino acids. This CDR3 is CASSVRASTEAFF. In nucleotides, the CDR3 is TGTGCCAGCAGCGTAAGGGCTTCGACTGAAGCTTTCTTT. The entire variable domain, with the rest obtained from reference TRBV9 and TRBJ1-1, is as follows: DSGVTQTPKHLITATGQRVTLRCSPRSGDLSVYWYQQSLDQGLQFLIQYYNGEERAKGNILERFSAQQFPDLHSELNLSSLELGDSALYFCASSVRASTEAFFGQGTRLTVV.

This clonotype was observed at least ten times. The chain joins TRBV27 to TRBJ1-1; possible D gene TRBD1, 6 bases. The CDR3 is 12 residues long. In germline, CDR1 is MNHEY, CDR2 SMNVEV (reference sequence). The ends were cut back, 6 bases at V and 4 bases at J, with 9 bases in the middle. CDR3 in DNA: TGTGCCAGCAGGGGGGCCTTCACTGAAGCTTTCTTT. Residues: CASRGAFTEAFF.

About this clonotype: Being one base from a much bigger clone, this may be a read error. The chain has TRBV20-1 and TRBJ1-1, with unresolved D. This CDR3 is built from 11 residues. Per germline, CDR1 DFQATT and CDR2 SNEGSKA (reference sequence). The CDR3 region has the DNA TGCAGTGCTAGACAGTACACTGAAGCTTCCTTT. Its translation is CSARQYTEASF.

This clonotype was picked up many times. The V and J genes are TRBV20-1 and TRBJ1-2; D is unclear. Germline CDR1 and CDR2: DFQATT and SNEGSKA (reference sequence). This CDR3 region has 12 residues. Trimming took 3 bases from V and 4 from J, leaving 9 bases between them. The CDR3 is CSASGQVYGYTF. CDR3 sequence (DNA): TGCAGTGCTAGTGGCCAGGTCTATGGCTACACCTTC.

This clonotype was seen many times. CDR3 sequence: CASSSYDPREQYF. The DNA for the CDR3 is TGTGCCAGCAGTTCTTACGATCCCCGCGAGCAGTACTTC. The rearrangement joins TRBV27 to TRBJ2-7; no clear D gene. The CDR3 is 13 residues long. Looked up from germline, CDR1 is MNHEY and CDR2 is SMNVEV (reference sequence). Trimming shortened V by 4 bases and J by 6 bases, and 13 bases separated the two germline ends.

This clonotype has at least ten counts. The chain combines TRBV28 with TRBJ2-5; the match to TRBD1 covers 9 bases. The CDR3 contains 15 residues. Germline V gene data show CDR1 as MDHEN and CDR2 as SYDVKM. V dropped 3 bases and J dropped 5; count of bases not matched to a gene: 7. CDR3 in amino acids: CASSLGTGFGETQYF. In DNA form, the CDR3 reads TGTGCCAGCAGTTTGGGGACAGGGTTTGGTGAGACCCAGTACTTC.

Many counts were recorded for this clonotype. Written as DNA, the CDR3 is TGTGCCTGGAGTTTTGGCAGTCCCTACGAGCAGTACTTC. It codes for CAWSFGSPYEQYF. The J gene is TRBJ2-7, the V gene TRBV30; no reliable D call. CDR1 GTSNPN and CDR2 SVGIG come from the germline V gene (reference sequence). This CDR3 is 13 amino acids long. V lost 2 bases to trimming and J lost 2 bases, with 10 bases between them.

This clonotype has at least ten counts. The gene calls are TRBV28 and TRBJ2-5; 8 bases line up with TRBD1. J gave up 6 bases and V 7 bases, and 10 bases lay outside the gene matches. Germline values: CDR1 MDHEN, CDR2 SYDVKM. The CDR3 consists of 14 residues. The CDR3 reads CASTSTGDAKTQYF. The CDR3 DNA is TGTGCCAGCACTTCGACAGGGGATGCGAAGACCCAGTACTTC.

This clonotype has ten or more counts. J is TRBJ1-5 and V is TRBV28; no clear D gene. Germline V gene data show CDR1 as MDHEN and CDR2 as SYDVKM. The CDR3 length is 14 residues. Trimming cost V 7 bases and J 0 bases, with 10 bases left between them. CDR3 residues: CASNALDSNQPQHF. The CDR3 DNA sequence: TGTGCCAGCAATGCACTTGATAGCAATCAGCCCCAGCATTTT.

In this sample, this clonotype turned up many times. This chain's CDR3 is CASSPALGGRSTEAFF. CDR3 DNA sequence: TGTGCCAGCTCACCGGCTCTGGGGGGAAGGAGCACTGAAGCTTTCTTT. The gene calls are TRBV18 and TRBJ1-1; perhaps TRBD1 as D (5 bases). Germline CDR1 and CDR2: KGHSH and LQKENI. The CDR3 extends over 16 amino acids. Deletions cut 3 bases from V and 4 bases from J, with 18 bases between.

This clonotype was seen at least ten times. This chain uses TRBV28 with TRBJ1-2, with D possibly matching TRBD1 (5 bases). Germline CDR1 and CDR2: MDHEN and SYDVKM. The CDR3 is 14 residues long. V was shortened by 7 bases and J by 2 bases, with 14 bases between the two germline ends. The CDR3 region is CASIQSAGNYGYTF. The CDR3 coding sequence is TGTGCCAGCATCCAATCCGCAGGGAACTATGGCTACACCTTC.

This clonotype has a count of ten or more. The chain has TRBV29-1 and TRBJ2-3; no clear D gene. V lost 3 bases, J lost 6 bases, and 10 bases lay in between. The CDR3 covers 12 residues. Germline CDR1 and CDR2: SQVTM and ANQGSEA. CDR3 residues: CSVDAGLDTQYF. The CDR3 nucleotides are TGCAGCGTTGATGCAGGTTTGGATACGCAGTATTTT.

Many counts were recorded for this clonotype. The chain joins TRBV29-1 to TRBJ2-1; no firm D call. CDR1 is SQVTM, CDR2 ANQGSEA, per germline. The CDR3 sequence is 14 residues long. The V end lost 7 bases, the J end lost 2 bases, and 15 bases lay between the germline ends. The CDR3 DNA sequence: TGCAGCGGGACGAGACCCCCGACCTACAATGAGCAGTTCTTC. Translation gives CSGTRPPTYNEQFF.

In its sample, this clonotype was seen many times. The rearrangement joins TRBV5-5 to TRBJ2-3; a weak D match, TRBD2 (6 bases). The germline V gene encodes CDR1 SGHKS and CDR2 YYEKEE (reference sequence). The CDR3 spans 16 residues. The V gene lost 3 bases and the J gene lost 0 bases, with 14 bases spanning the gap. The CDR3 sequence: CASSYGLGTSTDTQYF. The CDR3 DNA follows: TGTGCCAGCAGCTACGGCCTGGGGACTAGCACAGATACGCAGTATTTT.